The clone carrying this T cell receptor (beta chain) was observed a handful of times. Its specificity is unknown. These data belong to a study of response to subunit inactivated influenza vaccine. Germline trimming cut 0 bases from V and 4 bases from J; bases unmatched to any gene: 3. The V gene's germline CDR1 is SGHRS and CDR2 YFSETQ. The length of the CDR3 is 16 residues. TCRdb fed the RT-PCR reads into MiXCR, producing one record per CDR3 protein. The sample lists roughly 670,000 distinct CDR3 sequences, around 15% occurring once. Points from the study as a whole: T cells newly recruited by each seasonal influenza vaccination are few, the authors suggested.

The chain is built from TRBV5-1 and TRBJ2-3; 12 nucleotides match TRBD2. The receptor was derived from a man aged 50 or older who received an inactivated influenza vaccine. The input for sequencing was PBMCs from blood, taken approximately 15 days before vaccination. The CDR3 reads CASSLEASGGADTQYF. The CDR3 DNA reads as TGCGCCAGCAGCTTGGAGGCTAGCGGGGGGGCAGATACGCAGTATTTT.